Below, one T cell receptor beta chain is given with its context. As yet, its antigen is unknown. Germline is not matched at one junction end, which may reflect a read error. This entry comes from a study of T cells in Graves' hyperthyroidism and ophthalmopathy. Regarding the study as a whole: Separation of ophthalmopathy from stable hyperthyroidism was achieved by a 13 V-J model.

For Graves' hyperthyroidism to be stable, ophthalmopathy could not progress within 18 months. Recently diagnosed hyperthyroidism of less than 2 months' duration affected patients aged 18 to 65. PBMCs were sourced from less than 13 ml fresh peripheral blood. The CDR3 regions of TCR beta were amplified from RNA transcripts. HTBI primers were employed in a first-round RT-PCR of the TCR CDR3. One entry per CDR3 protein results from TCRdb running MiXCR on the multiplex PCR reads. The table includes roughly 700,000 distinct CDR3 sequences, 30% to 40% detected once. CDR3 length: 15 residues. Sequenced sample: blood. This TCR came from a woman between 35 and 50 years old with Graves' hyperthyroidism. The V gene is TRBV12-3 or TRBV12-4, the J gene TRBJ2-1; D might be TRBD1 (6 bases). Here the CDR3 DNA reads TGTGCCAGCAGTGCCACAGGGTATCTTTACAATGAACAGTTCTTC. Protein: CASSATGYLYNEQFF.